This TCR beta chain was captured in a study of beta chain features in type 1 diabetes. Study as a whole: Regarding age, gender and cell yields, patients proved similar to healthy donors. All samples together contributed 90 million to 110 million sorted cells for examination.

The isolated RNA, all of it, was reverse transcribed, so expressed TCRB transcripts were what got sequenced. Clones were sequenced by immunoSEQ multiplex PCR, and TCRdb holds only the in-frame ones, with some missing. There are under 300,000 clones in the sample; around 20% occur only once, and less than 0.03% lies in the top ten. The V gene end was trimmed by 2 bases and the J gene end by 8 bases; junction bases not matched to a gene: 11. Looked up from germline, CDR1 is GTSNPN and CDR2 is SVGIG (reference sequence). CDR3 length equals 15 residues. Broader study findings: Shortening that was moderate but significant affected the TCRB CDR3s of Type 1 diabetes patients in all four CD4+ subsets.

On this clone: Its target is unknown.

The rearrangement links TRBV30 to TRBJ2-4, with 8 bases fitting TRBD2. The material sequenced was naive CD4+ T cells from blood. The sequence derives from a woman between 35 and 50 years old with type 1 diabetes. The CDR3 loop is CAWSLGSGDRDIQYF. DNA of the CDR3: TGTGCCTGGAGTCTTGGTAGCGGGGATAGGGACATTCAGTACTTC.